Listed below are T cell receptor beta chains from one sample, sequenced in a study of cytomegalovirus exposure and HLA in healthy donors. Assay used: immunoSEQ multiplex PCR; TCRdb lists only in-frame clones, some missing. This table holds about 150,000 clones, 76% found once. Sequencing used PBMCs. The receptors were sampled from a female donor in good health and CMV-seropositive. Both conserved end residues are part of each CDR3. A D gene is named only where the DNA matches it firmly. Size is stated for part of the rows, as once, few or many counts, or as a class when the clone is expanded.

D gene: -; V gene: TRBV6-1; J gene: TRBJ2-2; clone size: -; CDR3 DNA: TGTGCCAGCGGACAGAATGCGAACACCGGGGAGCTGTTTTTT; CDR3 protein: CASGQNANTGELFF
D gene: -; V gene: TRBV5-1; J gene: TRBJ1-4; clone size: -; CDR3 DNA: TGCGCCAGCAGCCAACAGAGTGGAGGTGAAAAACTGTTTTTT; CDR3 protein: CASSQQSGGEKLFF
D gene: TRBD1; V gene: TRBV27; J gene: TRBJ2-7; clone size: few; CDR3 DNA: TGTGCCAGCAGTATGGGTGGGGTCACAGGGGCGATATACGAGCAGTACTTC; CDR3 protein: CASSMGGVTGAIYEQYF
D gene: TRBD2; V gene: TRBV11-2; J gene: TRBJ2-1; clone size: -; CDR3 DNA: TGTGCCAGCAGCTTCCTAGCGGGAGGGCCGGGCAATGAGCAGTTCTTC; CDR3 protein: CASSFLAGGPGNEQFF
D gene: -; V gene: TRBV6-1; J gene: TRBJ1-1; clone size: -; CDR3 DNA: TGTGCCAGCAGTGAAGCTGGGCTGGGGAACACTGAAGCTTTCTTT; CDR3 protein: CASSEAGLGNTEAFF
D gene: -; V gene: TRBV29-1; J gene: TRBJ2-7; clone size: -; CDR3 DNA: TGCAGCGTTATTGACACCTACGAGCAGTACTTC; CDR3 protein: CSVIDTYEQYF
D gene: -; V gene: TRBV2; J gene: TRBJ1-1; clone size: -; CDR3 DNA: TGTGCCAGCAGGAACAGGGATATAAACACTGAGGCTTTCTTT; CDR3 protein: CASRNRDINTEAFF
D gene: -; V gene: TRBV27; J gene: TRBJ1-2; clone size: few; CDR3 DNA: TGTGCCAGCAGTTTATCGGCAGGGGATGGCTACACCTTC; CDR3 protein: CASSLSAGDGYTF
D gene: TRBD2; V gene: TRBV9; J gene: TRBJ2-1; clone size: few; CDR3 DNA: TGTGCCAGCACTAAAAATAGCGGGAGTTATGAGCAGTTCTTC; CDR3 protein: CASTKNSGSYEQFF
D gene: -; V gene: TRBV7-3; J gene: TRBJ2-1; clone size: -; CDR3 DNA: TGTGCCAGCAGGGGACTGCCAGGCGTGAATGAGCAGTTCTTC; CDR3 protein: CASRGLPGVNEQFF
D gene: TRBD1; V gene: TRBV25-1; J gene: TRBJ1-6; clone size: -; CDR3 DNA: TGTGCCAGCAGTGATGAGGGGACAGGACAGGGACCAACCCTCCACTTT; CDR3 protein: CASSDEGTGQGPTLHF
D gene: TRBD1; V gene: TRBV19; J gene: TRBJ1-2; clone size: -; CDR3 DNA: TGTGCCAGTAGTTCGCCTGGACAGGGAGCTTATGGCTACACCTTC; CDR3 protein: CASSSPGQGAYGYTF
D gene: TRBD1; V gene: TRBV6-1; J gene: TRBJ2-4; clone size: -; CDR3 DNA: TGTGCCAGCAGTGCAATAGCCGGGACAGGGAACAGCATTCAGTACTTC; CDR3 protein: CASSAIAGTGNSIQYF
D gene: -; V gene: TRBV4-1; J gene: TRBJ2-2; clone size: -; CDR3 DNA: TGCGCCAGCAGCCAAGATGTCCACCTTAGCCCCTCGTGGCTGTTTTTT; CDR3 protein: CASSQDVHLSPSWLFF
D gene: -; V gene: TRBV28; J gene: TRBJ1-1; clone size: -; CDR3 DNA: TGTGCCAGCAGTTTACGCGAACGATGGGGAGGGACTGAAGCTTTCTTT; CDR3 protein: CASSLRERWGGTEAFF
D gene: TRBD1; V gene: TRBV27; J gene: TRBJ2-7; clone size: -; CDR3 DNA: TGTGCCAGCACTCGGACAGGGAACAACGAGCAGTACTTC; CDR3 protein: CASTRTGNNEQYF
D gene: -; V gene: TRBV7-9; J gene: TRBJ1-3; clone size: -; CDR3 DNA: TGTGCCAGCAGCTTAGCAGGGAGCTCTGGAAACACCATATATTTT; CDR3 protein: CASSLAGSSGNTIYF
D gene: TRBD1; V gene: TRBV6-6; J gene: TRBJ1-1; clone size: few; CDR3 DNA: TGTGCCAGCAGTAAGACAGGGTCCGAAGCTTTCTTT; CDR3 protein: CASSKTGSEAFF
D gene: TRBD2; V gene: TRBV7-6; J gene: TRBJ2-1; clone size: -; CDR3 DNA: TGTGCCAGCAGCTTATACGGACTAGTTGCCTACAATGAGCAGTTCTTC; CDR3 protein: CASSLYGLVAYNEQFF
D gene: -; V gene: TRBV4-1; J gene: TRBJ2-1; clone size: -; CDR3 DNA: TGCGCCAGCAGCCAGGGACTCGGGGATGAGCAGTTCTTC; CDR3 protein: CASSQGLGDEQFF
D gene: -; V gene: TRBV6-6; J gene: TRBJ1-1; clone size: -; CDR3 DNA: TGTGCCAGCAGGGCGGACATCCGAAAGGGGGCTTTCTTT; CDR3 protein: CASRADIRKGAFF
D gene: -; V gene: TRBV4-1; J gene: TRBJ2-2; clone size: few; CDR3 DNA: TGCGCCAGCAGCCTCCGGGCCGGGGAGCTGTTTTTT; CDR3 protein: CASSLRAGELFF
D gene: TRBD2; V gene: TRBV4-1; J gene: TRBJ2-1; clone size: few; CDR3 DNA: TGCGCCAGCAGCCAACCCCTAGCGGGGGGACTCCCCTACAATGAGCAGTTCTTC; CDR3 protein: CASSQPLAGGLPYNEQFF
D gene: -; V gene: TRBV10-2; J gene: TRBJ2-7; clone size: -; CDR3 DNA: TGCGCCAGCAGTGGGCCGGGACTCGAAACCTACGAGCAGTACTTC; CDR3 protein: CASSGPGLETYEQYF
D gene: TRBD2; V gene: TRBV29-1; J gene: TRBJ2-1; clone size: -; CDR3 DNA: TGCAGCGTTGAGGCGAGCGGGGGTCTATACTACAATGAGCAGTTCTTC; CDR3 protein: CSVEASGGLYYNEQFF
D gene: -; V gene: TRBV6-4; J gene: TRBJ1-5; clone size: -; CDR3 DNA: TGTGCCAGCAGTGACGCGCGTTGGAGCAATCAGCCCCAGCATTTT; CDR3 protein: CASSDARWSNQPQHF
D gene: -; V gene: TRBV5-4; J gene: TRBJ2-7; clone size: -; CDR3 DNA: TGTGCCAGCAGCCCGAAGGGGACCTACGAGCAGTACTTC; CDR3 protein: CASSPKGTYEQYF
D gene: -; V gene: TRBV5-5; J gene: TRBJ2-3; clone size: -; CDR3 DNA: TGTGCCAGCAGCTTGGAGAGAAGCACAGATACGCAGTATTTT; CDR3 protein: CASSLERSTDTQYF
D gene: -; V gene: TRBV6-5; J gene: TRBJ2-7; clone size: few; CDR3 DNA: TGTGCCAGCAGCCCCGAGGGAGTACCCTACGAGCAGTACTTC; CDR3 protein: CASSPEGVPYEQYF
D gene: TRBD2; V gene: TRBV7-9; J gene: TRBJ2-3; clone size: -; CDR3 DNA: TGTGCCAGCAGCTTAACTAGCGGGAGAGGGAGCACAGATACGCAGTATTTT; CDR3 protein: CASSLTSGRGSTDTQYF
D gene: -; V gene: TRBV7-9; J gene: TRBJ2-5; clone size: once; CDR3 DNA: TGTGCCAGCAGCTTTCGTTCAGTTCCAGAGACCCAGTACTTC; CDR3 protein: CASSFRSVPETQYF
D gene: TRBD1; V gene: TRBV15; J gene: TRBJ1-4; clone size: -; CDR3 DNA: TGTGCCACCAGCAGAGATCCCTTCAGGACAGGAGGTGAAAAACTGTTTTTT; CDR3 protein: CATSRDPFRTGGEKLFF
D gene: TRBD1; V gene: TRBV19; J gene: TRBJ2-1; clone size: -; CDR3 DNA: TGTGCCAGTGGAACCGGGACAGGACACTACAATGAGCAGTTCTTC; CDR3 protein: CASGTGTGHYNEQFF
D gene: -; V gene: TRBV5-1; J gene: TRBJ2-1; clone size: once; CDR3 DNA: TGCGCCAGCAGCCCCCTACCGAACAATGAGCAGTTCTTC; CDR3 protein: CASSPLPNNEQFF
D gene: TRBD1; V gene: TRBV10-3; J gene: TRBJ2-7; clone size: -; CDR3 DNA: TGTGCCATCGGGGGGGTACCGGGACAGGGATCCTACGAGCAGTACTTC; CDR3 protein: CAIGGVPGQGSYEQYF
D gene: -; V gene: TRBV7-2; J gene: TRBJ2-1; clone size: -; CDR3 DNA: TGTGCCAGCAGCTTAGGCGGAGGCTACAATGAGCAGTTCTTC; CDR3 protein: CASSLGGGYNEQFF
D gene: -; V gene: TRBV6-1; J gene: TRBJ2-5; clone size: once; CDR3 DNA: TGTGCCAGCAGTGAATTTTCTGGCAGGTACCAAGAGACCCAGTACTTC; CDR3 protein: CASSEFSGRYQETQYF
D gene: -; V gene: TRBV19; J gene: TRBJ1-2; clone size: few; CDR3 DNA: TGTGCCAGTAGTATACCAGGCGCCGCGGGGGGCTACACCTTC; CDR3 protein: CASSIPGAAGGYTF
D gene: TRBD1; V gene: TRBV6-1; J gene: TRBJ1-1; clone size: -; CDR3 DNA: TGTGCCAGCAGAGGACAGGGGTTTGCTTTCTTT; CDR3 protein: CASRGQGFAFF
D gene: TRBD1; V gene: TRBV6-1; J gene: TRBJ1-1; clone size: -; CDR3 DNA: TGTGCCAGCAGTGGGGGACAGGGGAACACTGAAGCTTTCTTT; CDR3 protein: CASSGGQGNTEAFF
D gene: TRBD1; V gene: TRBV28; J gene: TRBJ1-5; clone size: -; CDR3 DNA: TGTGCCAGCAGTCAGACAGGGGCCCTGAACCGCAATCAGCCCCAGCATTTT; CDR3 protein: CASSQTGALNRNQPQHF
D gene: -; V gene: TRBV14; J gene: TRBJ2-5; clone size: -; CDR3 DNA: TGTGCCAGCAGCCAAGTCGGTGCATTTGTACAAGAGACCCAGTACTTC; CDR3 protein: CASSQVGAFVQETQYF
D gene: -; V gene: TRBV6-5; J gene: TRBJ2-7; clone size: -; CDR3 DNA: TGTGCCAGCAGTTCTGCAGGGATCTCCTACGAGCAGTACTTC; CDR3 protein: CASSSAGISYEQYF
D gene: TRBD2; V gene: TRBV30; J gene: TRBJ2-1; clone size: -; CDR3 DNA: TGTGCCTGGAGTCCGGGACTAGCGGGAGTCAATGAGCAGTTCTTC; CDR3 protein: CAWSPGLAGVNEQFF
D gene: TRBD2; V gene: TRBV6-1; J gene: TRBJ2-7; clone size: -; CDR3 DNA: TGTGCCAGCAGTGAAAGCCCGGGACTAGCGGACGCCTACGAGCAGTACTTC; CDR3 protein: CASSESPGLADAYEQYF
D gene: TRBD1; V gene: TRBV19; J gene: TRBJ2-5; clone size: once; CDR3 DNA: TGTGCCAGTAGCTCGGACAGGGTAGAGACCCAGTACTTC; CDR3 protein: CASSSDRVETQYF
D gene: TRBD1; V gene: TRBV5-4; J gene: TRBJ2-5; clone size: -; CDR3 DNA: TGTGCCAGCGGACAGGGGAACAAGGAGACCCAGTACTTC; CDR3 protein: CASGQGNKETQYF
D gene: -; V gene: TRBV2; J gene: TRBJ1-6; clone size: -; CDR3 DNA: TGTGCCAGCAGTGGACAGTTTAATTCACCCCTCCACTTT; CDR3 protein: CASSGQFNSPLHF
D gene: -; V gene: TRBV19; J gene: TRBJ2-2; clone size: few; CDR3 DNA: TGTGCCAGTAGTATCACGGGGGGCACCAACACCGGGGAGCTGTTTTTT; CDR3 protein: CASSITGGTNTGELFF
D gene: -; V gene: TRBV5-6; J gene: TRBJ1-2; clone size: -; CDR3 DNA: TGTGCCAGCAGCTTATCACAGTATGGCTACACCTTC; CDR3 protein: CASSLSQYGYTF
D gene: -; V gene: TRBV30; J gene: TRBJ2-3; clone size: -; CDR3 DNA: TGTGCCTGGTTAGCGACCTCCGGTGCAGATACGCAGTATTTT; CDR3 protein: CAWLATSGADTQYF
D gene: -; V gene: TRBV7-9; J gene: TRBJ1-1; clone size: -; CDR3 DNA: TGTGCCAGCAGCTTAGGGCAGGGAAATGAAGCTTTCTTT; CDR3 protein: CASSLGQGNEAFF
D gene: -; V gene: TRBV5-4; J gene: TRBJ2-7; clone size: -; CDR3 DNA: TGTGCCAGCAGCTTTGGTCAGGGGAACTACGAGCAGTACTTC; CDR3 protein: CASSFGQGNYEQYF
D gene: -; V gene: TRBV29-1; J gene: TRBJ1-2; clone size: -; CDR3 DNA: TGCAGCGTTGAAGATTGGGACGCGGACAGAGGGATAGGGTATGGCTACACCTTC; CDR3 protein: CSVEDWDADRGIGYGYTF